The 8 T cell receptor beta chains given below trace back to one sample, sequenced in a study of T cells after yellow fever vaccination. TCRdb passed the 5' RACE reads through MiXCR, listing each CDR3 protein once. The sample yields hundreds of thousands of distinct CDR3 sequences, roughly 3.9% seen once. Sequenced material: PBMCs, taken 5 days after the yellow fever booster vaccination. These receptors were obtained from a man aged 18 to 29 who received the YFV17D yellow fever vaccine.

The CDR3 DNA is TGTGCCAGCAGTGCACAGAAGGACACTGAAGCTTTCTTT. The encoded protein is CASSAQKDTEAFF. The chain has TRBV6-1 and TRBJ1-1, with no clear D. Germline CDR1 MNHNS, CDR2 SASEGT. The CDR3 covers 13 residues. V was shortened by 4 bases and J by 3 bases, with 9 bases between the two germline ends.

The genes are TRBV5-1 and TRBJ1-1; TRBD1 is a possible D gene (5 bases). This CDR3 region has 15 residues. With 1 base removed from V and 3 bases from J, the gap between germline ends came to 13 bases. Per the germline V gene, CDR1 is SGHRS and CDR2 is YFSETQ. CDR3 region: CASSLLAAGDTEAFF. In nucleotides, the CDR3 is TGCGCCAGCAGCTTGTTGGCCGCGGGGGACACTGAAGCTTTCTTT.

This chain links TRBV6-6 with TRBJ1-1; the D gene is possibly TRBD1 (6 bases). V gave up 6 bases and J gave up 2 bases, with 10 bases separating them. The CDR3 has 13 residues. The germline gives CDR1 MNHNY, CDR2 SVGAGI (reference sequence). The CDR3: CASRWTANTEAFF. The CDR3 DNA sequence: TGTGCCAGCAGATGGACAGCTAACACTGAAGCTTTCTTT.

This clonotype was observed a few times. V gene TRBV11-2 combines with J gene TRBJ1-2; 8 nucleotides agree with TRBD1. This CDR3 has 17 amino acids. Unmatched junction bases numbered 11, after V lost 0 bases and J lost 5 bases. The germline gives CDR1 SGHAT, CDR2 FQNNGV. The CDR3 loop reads CASSLDYQGALRYGYTF. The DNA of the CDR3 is TGTGCCAGCAGCTTAGATTATCAGGGGGCGCTTCGGTATGGCTACACCTTC.

CDR3 bases: TGTGCCAGCTCCCCGAGACAGGGGGCGAAAACTGAAGCTTTCTTT. This translates into CASSPRQGAKTEAFF. The chain combines TRBV18 with TRBJ1-1; 10 bases map to TRBD1. V lost 6 bases to trimming and J lost 5 bases; unmatched junction nucleotides: 9. CDR3 length equals 15 residues. Germline values: CDR1 KGHSH, CDR2 LQKENI.

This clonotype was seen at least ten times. The CDR3 region is CASSYGGTDSGNTIYF. CDR3 coding DNA: TGTGCCAGCAGTTATGGGGGGACTGACTCTGGAAACACCATATATTTT. The J gene is TRBJ1-3, the V gene TRBV6-6; D may be TRBD1 (5 bases). Trimming took 3 bases from V and 0 from J, leaving 12 bases between them. The CDR3 sequence is 16 residues long. Germline CDR1 is MNHNY and CDR2 is SVGAGI (reference sequence).

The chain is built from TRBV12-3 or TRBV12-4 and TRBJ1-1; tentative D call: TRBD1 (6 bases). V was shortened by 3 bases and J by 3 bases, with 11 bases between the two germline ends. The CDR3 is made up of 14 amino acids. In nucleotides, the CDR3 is TGTGCCAGCAGTTTCGGGGGCGCCGACACTGAAGCTTTCTTT. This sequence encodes CASSFGGADTEAFF.

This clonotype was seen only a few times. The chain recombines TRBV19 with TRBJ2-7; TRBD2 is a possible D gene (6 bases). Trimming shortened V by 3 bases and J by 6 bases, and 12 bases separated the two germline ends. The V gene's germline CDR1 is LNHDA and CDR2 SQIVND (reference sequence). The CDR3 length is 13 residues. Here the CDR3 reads CASSMGQGGEQYV. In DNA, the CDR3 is TGTGCCAGTAGTATGGGTCAGGGAGGCGAGCAGTACGTC.